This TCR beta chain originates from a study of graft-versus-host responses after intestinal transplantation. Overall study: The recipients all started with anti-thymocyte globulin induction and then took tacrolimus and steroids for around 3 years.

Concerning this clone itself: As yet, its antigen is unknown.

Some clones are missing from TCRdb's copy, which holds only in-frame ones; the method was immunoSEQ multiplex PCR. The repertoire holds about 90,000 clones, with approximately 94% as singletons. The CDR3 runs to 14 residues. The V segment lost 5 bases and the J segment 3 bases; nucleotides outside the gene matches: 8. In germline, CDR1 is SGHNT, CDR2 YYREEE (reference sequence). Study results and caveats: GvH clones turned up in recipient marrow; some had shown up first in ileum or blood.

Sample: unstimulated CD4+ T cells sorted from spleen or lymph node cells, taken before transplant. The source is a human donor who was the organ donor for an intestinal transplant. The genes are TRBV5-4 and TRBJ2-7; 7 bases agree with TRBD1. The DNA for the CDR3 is TGTGCCAGCAGTCGTAAGACAGGGAGCTACGAGCAGTACTTC. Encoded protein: CASSRKTGSYEQYF.